One sample yielded the 30 T cell receptor beta chains listed below, sequenced in a study of pediatric ulcerative colitis. The data were produced by immunoSEQ multiplex PCR, yet TCRdb's version contains in-frame clones alone and is incomplete. The data show tens of thousands of clones, about three quarters seen once. During colonoscopy, one to two rectal pinch biopsies were collected. The material sequenced was gut tissue. These receptor sequences come from a boy between 5 and 17 years old with severe ulcerative colitis.

A note on this clone: This CDR3 is also generated by other DNA sequences in the sample. This chain uses TRBV6-1 with TRBJ1-2; TRBD1 matches 9 bases. Germline CDR1 reads MNHNS; CDR2 reads SASEGT. The CDR3 totals 14 residues. The V gene end was trimmed by 6 bases and the J gene end by 5 bases; junction bases not matched to a gene: 7. The CDR3 DNA reads as TGTGCCAGCAGGCTGCCTGGACAGGGGTATGGCTACACCTTC. Translated, it gives CASRLPGQGYGYTF.

This clone counts as medium-sized. The V gene is TRBV7-6, the J gene TRBJ1-3; D call uncertain. The CDR3 has 15 amino acids. V was clipped by 7 bases and J by 0 bases, with 13 bases between them. The germline V gene encodes CDR1 SGHVS and CDR2 FNYEAQ. The DNA of the CDR3 is TGTGCCAGCACCCTCGACTACAGCTCTGGAAACACCATATATTTT. It encodes CASTLDYSSGNTIYF.

This chain connects TRBV4-1 to TRBJ2-2; TRBD1 matches 8 bases. This CDR3 is 17 amino acids long. V lost 1 base, J lost 9 bases, and 13 bases stayed unmatched. Germline assignment: CDR1 MGHRA and CDR2 YSYEKL. As DNA, the CDR3 is TGCGCCAGCAGCCAAGTTTCAGGGGGCTGGGTGAGACGGGAGCTGTTTTTT. This sequence encodes CASSQVSGGWVRRELFF.

This chain uses TRBV7-9 with TRBJ2-2, with 9 bases aligning to TRBD2. The CDR3 spans 15 residues. CDR1 is SEHNR, CDR2 FQNEAQ, per germline (reference sequence). J lost 9 bases, V lost 5 bases, and 10 bases had no gene match. CDR3 amino acids: CASSRSSGERRELFF. As DNA, the CDR3 is TGTGCCAGCAGCCGCTCTAGCGGGGAACGGAGGGAGCTGTTTTTT. Full variable domain (rest looked up from reference TRBV7-9 and TRBJ2-2): DTGVSQNPRHKITKRGQNVTFRCDPISEHNRLYWYRQTLGQGPEFLTYFQNEAQLEKSRLLSDRFSAERPKGSFSTLEIQRTEQGDSAMYLCASSRSSGERRELFFGEGSRLTVL.

This chain links TRBV5-1 with TRBJ1-2, with TRBD1 matching over 9 bases. The V gene end was trimmed by 5 bases and the J gene end by 0 bases; junction bases not matched to a gene: 8. The germline CDR1 and CDR2 sequences are SGHRS and YFSETQ. This CDR3 is 16 amino acids long. The CDR3 nucleotides are TGCGCCAGCAGTCGAGTTACAGGGGGCCCTAACTATGGCTACACCTTC. Protein: CASSRVTGGPNYGYTF. The variable domain in full, completed from reference TRBV5-1 and TRBJ1-2, reads KAGVTQTPRYLIKTRGQQVTLSCSPISGHRSVSWYQQTPGQGLQFLFEYFSETQRNKGNFPGRFSGRQFSNSRSEMNVSTLELGDSALYLCASSRVTGGPNYGYTFGSGTRLTVV.

The CDR3 region is CASSDPRGEAFF. Here the CDR3 DNA reads TGTGCCAGCAGTGATCCGAGGGGAGAAGCTTTCTTT. The chain couples TRBV6-4 to TRBJ1-1; a weak D match, TRBD1 (5 bases). The CDR3 loop spans 12 amino acids. The V gene's germline CDR1 is MRHNA and CDR2 SNTAGT. V lost 3 bases and J lost 8, with 10 bases in between.

The rearrangement links TRBV30 to TRBJ1-1; D is unresolved. The germline V and J ends were trimmed by 5 bases and 3 bases, with 10 bases remaining between them. Per germline, CDR1 GTSNPN and CDR2 SVGIG (reference sequence). The CDR3 spans 12 residues. DNA of the CDR3: TGTGCCTGGGACCGAATGTACACTGAAGCTTTCTTT. It yields the protein CAWDRMYTEAFF.

The chain combines TRBV23-1 with TRBJ2-7; D not resolved. TRBV23-1 is assigned to the ORF class and has an uncertain function. The CDR3 sequence is 18 residues long. Deletions cut 0 bases from V and 2 bases from J, with 20 bases between. As DNA, the CDR3 is TGCGCCAGCAGTCAATCCTCATTGAGTCAGAGCACTCCCTACGAGCAGTACTTC. Residues: CASSQSSLSQSTPYEQYF.

The chain uses TRBV6-5 and TRBJ1-2; D is unclear. Per the germline V gene, CDR1 is MNHEY and CDR2 is SVGAGI. V was cut by 4 bases and J by 2 bases, with 8 bases left in between. This CDR3 spans 13 amino acids. CDR3 residues: CASSFGENYGYTF. The CDR3 nucleotides are TGTGCCAGCAGTTTTGGAGAGAACTATGGCTACACCTTC.

The gene calls are TRBV4-2 and TRBJ1-5; 8 nucleotides line up with TRBD1. Per germline, CDR1 LGHNA and CDR2 YNFKEQ. The V and J ends lost 0 bases and 7 bases, in that order; junction bases with no gene match: 8. The CDR3 loop spans 16 amino acids. DNA of the CDR3: TGTGCCAGCAGCCAAGATACAGGGGGAGGCGGCCAGCCCCAGCATTTT. Protein product: CASSQDTGGGGQPQHF.

On this clone: This sample includes further DNA sequences coding for the same CDR3. The chain couples TRBV6-5 to TRBJ2-5; no definite D call. The CDR3 length is 15 residues. CDR1 MNHEY and CDR2 SVGAGI come from the germline V gene. Trimming took off 0 bases at V and 5 bases at J, with 13 bases between the two ends. CDR3 sequence: CASSYSGSAGETQYF. DNA for the CDR3: TGTGCCAGCAGTTACTCGGGTTCGGCCGGGGAGACCCAGTACTTC.

This chain uses TRBV19 with TRBJ1-2; D ambiguous. This CDR3 has 14 residues. Trimming removed 3 bases at V and 8 bases at J, with 16 bases between. CDR1 is LNHDA, CDR2 SQIVND, per germline (reference sequence). This CDR3 is CASSIGDTIMGYTF. CDR3 in DNA: TGTGCCAGTAGTATCGGGGATACGATAATGGGCTACACCTTC. The complete variable domain, with remaining parts taken from reference TRBV19 and TRBJ1-2, reads DGGITQSPKYLFRKEGQNVTLSCEQNLNHDAMYWYRQDPGQGLRLIYYSQIVNDFQKGDIAEGYSVSREKKESFPLTVTSAQKNPTAFYLCASSIGDTIMGYTFGSGTRLTVV.

This clone was observed once. This rearrangement joins TRBV6-5 to TRBJ1-1; D gene uncertain. This CDR3 spans 13 amino acids. Germline CDR1 and CDR2: MNHEY and SVGAGI. V gave up 6 bases and J gave up 3 bases, with 11 bases separating them. The CDR3 coding sequence is TGTGCCAGCAGCCCCAACCTTGACACTGAAGCTTTCTTT. Protein product: CASSPNLDTEAFF.

The rearrangement links TRBV5-1 to TRBJ1-6, with D possibly being TRBD1 (5 bases). V shed 7 bases and J shed 5 bases, with 10 bases lying between them. Germline V gives CDR1 SGHRS, CDR2 YFSETQ. The CDR3 has 13 amino acids. The CDR3 bases are TGCGCCAGCCGGGGACTGAATAATTCACCCCTCCACTTT. Protein sequence: CASRGLNNSPLHF.

The chain uses TRBV6-1 and TRBJ2-3; D not certain. Trimming pared 3 bases from V and 2 bases from J, leaving 15 bases between. Germline CDR1 reads MNHNS; CDR2 reads SASEGT. CDR3 length: 16 residues. The CDR3 bases are TGTGCCAGCAGTGACCTCAAGTGGGGAATCACAGATACGCAGTATTTT. Its protein is CASSDLKWGITDTQYF.

The chain uses TRBV9 and TRBJ1-2; TRBD1 matches at 8 bases. The germline V gene has CDR1 SGDLS and CDR2 YYNGEE. This CDR3 has 14 residues. Trimming removed 0 bases from V and 4 bases from J; junction bases left unmatched: 2. In DNA, the CDR3 is TGTGCCAGCAGCGTAGAAGACAGGGGCTATGGCTACACCTTC. This sequence encodes CASSVEDRGYGYTF. Using reference TRBV9 and TRBJ1-2 for the parts outside the CDR3, the full variable domain is DSGVTQTPKHLITATGQRVTLRCSPRSGDLSVYWYQQSLDQGLQFLIQYYNGEERAKGNILERFSAQQFPDLHSELNLSSLELGDSALYFCASSVEDRGYGYTFGSGTRLTVV.

This chain connects TRBV5-1 to TRBJ2-2, with a weak D call TRBD2 (5 bases). V lost 4 bases to trimming and J lost 5 bases, with 6 bases between them. Germline CDR1 SGHRS, CDR2 YFSETQ. The CDR3 contains 12 residues. CDR3 residues: CASSPGTGELFF. The CDR3 bases are TGCGCCAGCAGCCCGGGGACCGGGGAGCTGTTTTTT.

This chain's CDR3 is CASSEGTSGLITYNEQFF. The DNA of the CDR3 is TGTGCCAGCAGCGAGGGGACTAGCGGGCTGATTACCTACAATGAGCAGTTCTTC. This rearrangement joins TRBV9 to TRBJ2-1; 12 bases agree with TRBD2. V was pared by 3 bases and J by 2 bases, with 9 bases of the junction left unmatched. CDR3 length: 18 residues. Germline V gives CDR1 SGDLS, CDR2 YYNGEE.

The V call is TRBV30, the J call TRBJ2-6; the D call may be TRBD1 or TRBD2 (6 bases each). This CDR3 contains 17 residues. With 7 bases removed from V and 3 bases from J, the gap between germline ends came to 22 bases. The germline V gene encodes CDR1 GTSNPN and CDR2 SVGIG (reference sequence). CDR3 sequence: CASTAGHGNRGANVLTF. In DNA form, the CDR3 reads TGTGCCTCAACCGCGGGACACGGGAACCGTGGGGCCAACGTCCTGACTTTC. The full variable domain, with the rest looked up from reference TRBV30 and TRBJ2-6, is SQTIHQWPATLVQPVGSPLSLECTVEGTSNPNLYWYRQAAGRGLQLLFYSVGIGQISSEVPQNLSASRPQDRQFILSSKKLLLSDSGFYLCASTAGHGNRGANVLTFGAGSRLTVL.

The chain is built from TRBV6-6 and TRBJ1-1; TRBD1 matches 9 bases. With V trimmed by 2 bases and J by 5 bases, 6 bases remained unmatched. This CDR3 has 15 amino acids. CDR1 and CDR2 (germline): MNHNY, SVGAGI (reference sequence). The CDR3 here is CASSYRTGDGTEAFF. The CDR3 DNA reads TGTGCCAGCAGTTACAGGACAGGGGATGGGACTGAAGCTTTCTTT.

The chain has TRBV11-2 and TRBJ1-2, with D uncertain. V lost 0 bases and J 4 bases, leaving 9 bases between the germline ends. Germline-derived CDR1 and CDR2 are SGHAT and FQNNGV. The CDR3 totals 14 residues. This CDR3 reads CASSLEPAAYGYTF. The CDR3 DNA reads as TGTGCCAGCAGCTTAGAACCAGCGGCCTATGGCTACACCTTC.

The chain couples TRBV9 to TRBJ1-2, with 10 bases that match TRBD1. Trimming removed 2 bases from V and 3 bases from J; junction bases left unmatched: 4. Germline-derived CDR1 and CDR2 are SGDLS and YYNGEE. The CDR3 sequence is 15 residues long. CDR3 in DNA: TGTGCCAGCAGCGTTGCGACAGGGGGCGACTATGGCTACACCTTC. Its protein product is CASSVATGGDYGYTF.

The rearrangement joins TRBV11-2 to TRBJ1-2; D ambiguous. Trimming removed 4 bases from V and 4 bases from J, with 7 bases in between. Looked up from germline, CDR1 is SGHAT and CDR2 is FQNNGV. This CDR3 has 12 residues. The DNA for the CDR3 is TGTGCCAGCAGCTCCGAAGCCTATGGCTACACCTTC. Translation gives CASSSEAYGYTF.

The V gene is TRBV30, the J gene TRBJ1-2; weak D call: TRBD1 (5 bases). The CDR3 extends over 11 amino acids. Germline CDR1 GTSNPN, CDR2 SVGIG (reference sequence). With 5 bases removed from V and 6 bases from J, the gap between germline ends came to 10 bases. Written as DNA, the CDR3 is TGTGCCTGGCAGGGCTACGATGGCTACACCTTC. Encoded protein: CAWQGYDGYTF.

The CDR3 coding sequence is TGTGCCAGCAGCCCCGACGGGTTTGGCTACACCTTC. This gives the protein CASSPDGFGYTF. V is TRBV11-1 and J is TRBJ1-2, with D hard to call. The V and J ends lost 5 bases and 7 bases respectively, with 11 bases between them. Germline V gene lookup returns CDR1 SGHAT and CDR2 FQDESV (reference sequence). CDR3 length equals 12 residues.

The chain employs TRBV11-3 and TRBJ2-5, with 7 bases aligning to TRBD1. Germline assignment: CDR1 SGHNT and CDR2 YENEEA. V gave up 1 base and J gave up 5 bases; unmatched junction bases: 10. CDR3 length: 16 residues. The DNA of the CDR3 is TGTGCCAGCAGCTTAGGACCGAGACAGGGTATCGAGACCCAGTACTTC. It specifies CASSLGPRQGIETQYF. Full variable domain (missing parts from reference TRBV11-3 and TRBJ2-5): EAGVVQSPRYKIIEKKQPVAFWCNPISGHNTLYWYLQNLGQGPELLIRYENEEAVDDSQLPKDRFSAERLKGVDSTLKIQPAELGDSAVYLCASSLGPRQGIETQYFGPGTRLLVL.

The rearrangement uses TRBV6-1 and TRBJ1-1, with D hard to call. With 5 bases removed from V and 0 bases from J, the gap between germline ends came to 7 bases. CDR3 size: 13 residues. CDR1 and CDR2 from the germline V gene are MNHNS and SASEGT. This chain's CDR3 is CASSPLLNTEAFF. The CDR3 region has the DNA TGTGCCAGCAGTCCACTCCTGAACACTGAAGCTTTCTTT.

The rearrangement joins TRBV27 to TRBJ2-3; 8 bases fit TRBD2. CDR1 is MNHEY, CDR2 SMNVEV, per germline (reference sequence). The CDR3 is 15 amino acids. V lost 6 bases, J lost 0 bases, and 5 bases stayed unmatched. DNA of the CDR3: TGTGCCAGCAGCCAGCGGGGGCAGAGCACAGATACGCAGTATTTT. Residues: CASSQRGQSTDTQYF.

V and J are TRBV30 and TRBJ1-6, with D possibly matching TRBD1 (5 bases). The CDR3 extends over 16 amino acids. Germline CDR1 and CDR2: GTSNPN and SVGIG (reference sequence). Trimming took off 0 bases at V and 7 bases at J, with 16 bases between the two ends. The CDR3 region is CAWSVRAGRNNSPLHF. For the CDR3, the DNA is TGTGCCTGGAGTGTTCGGGCAGGGAGGAACAATTCACCCCTCCACTTT.

This chain joins TRBV7-9 and TRBJ1-2; no definite D call. The CDR3 has 12 residues. V was cut by 8 bases and J by 5 bases, with 12 bases left in between. Germline V gene sequence: CDR1 SEHNR, CDR2 FQNEAQ (reference sequence). The CDR3 coding sequence is TGTGCCAGCGGCTCCTCCGGATATGGCTACACCTTC. Encoded protein: CASGSSGYGYTF. The variable domain in full, completed from reference TRBV7-9 and TRBJ1-2, reads DTGVSQNPRHKITKRGQNVTFRCDPISEHNRLYWYRQTLGQGPEFLTYFQNEAQLEKSRLLSDRFSAERPKGSFSTLEIQRTEQGDSAMYLCASGSSGYGYTFGSGTRLTVV.